This TCR beta chain came from a study of T cell repertoires in cytomegalovirus infection (dated by TCRdb to between 2017 and 2020). Background for the entire study: Peptide stimulations targeted recently identified HLA-C-restricted CMV epitopes, whose presentation resists viral immunomodulation, together with well-studied HLA-B-restricted epitopes. The HLA type of each donor mattered for the analysis, because public TCR beta signatures pointed to carriage of CMV infection along with the matching HLA type. Points the paper makes about the study in general: Carriers of CMV infection plus the relevant HLA type were discriminated by the cumulative frequency of public TCR beta family members in the study cohort and in an independent 352-donor cohort. In the ex vivo response, HLA-C-restricted CMV-specific TCR beta clonotypes were dominant, and in two of eight donors the single most frequent clonotype came from this HLA-C-restricted group.

The intended sense of this specimen's treatment or condition label: in vitro stimulation with specific CMV peptide epitopes to enrich CMV-specific T cells. Deletion took 3 bases off V and 4 bases off J, with a span of 17 bases between the germline ends. The CDR3 runs 16 residues from the cysteine to the phenylalanine. Only the CDR3 DNA stays, 48 bases, in frame from base 1. The germline V gene provides CDR1 SGHNT and CDR2 YENEEA. This clonotype has ten or more counts. It lacks a known antigen. The record has no base qualities; no much larger clone is one base away. The sequencing machine was an Illumina HiSeq 1500. TCRdb passed the public sequencing reads through fastp at Q25 and MiXCR, retaining productive beta sequences. When rows share a CDR3 protein, they turn into one entry using the most common DNA and genes. For this sample there are about 270,000 distinct CDR3 sequences; about 20% appear just once. The top ten constitute approximately 20% of the sample.

Sequencing was performed on cultured PBMCs, taken from culture after CMV antigen stimulation. The chain is made from TRBV11-3 and TRBJ2-3; TRBD2 could be the D gene, as 5 bases match. The TCR originated in a human donor in good health (CMV status not recorded). Some clones in this sample may be carry-over from other donors' samples. CDR3 loop: CASSFTTRTGADTQYF. The DNA sequence reads TGTGCCAGCAGCTTCACCACCCGAACCGGGGCAGATACGCAGTATTTT.